This record covers a single TCR beta chain. Its antigen remains unknown. CD8+ and CD4+ T cells from blood underwent TCR beta sequencing. While serving as controls, healthy donors were matched for age and sex. With random hexamers, about 0.45 to 1 ug RNA was reverse transcribed. TCR beta CDR3 was amplified by immunoSEQ covering 54 Vbeta and 13 Jbeta. TCRdb reanalysed the immunoSEQ multiplex PCR reads using MiXCR and keeps one entry per CDR3 protein. Here the sample spans roughly 200,000 distinct CDR3 sequences, just under 95% being singletons. The junction had 18 bases not matched to a gene; V was cut back by 1 base and J by 5 bases. The CDR3 is 19 residues long. Germline CDR1 and CDR2: DFQATT and SNEGSKA (reference sequence). The sample belongs to a study of CD8 T cells in Susac syndrome. Study-level points and caveats: The study recognized that the number of individuals in its TCR sequencing and HLA analysis was relatively small.

Source material: CD4+ T cells from PBMCs. The V gene is TRBV20-1, the J gene TRBJ2-3; 10 bases match TRBD2. This receptor was identified in a human donor in good health. The CDR3 DNA reads as TGCAGTGCTAGAGTGATCCCCCGATTAGCGGGAGGCAATAAAGATACGCAGTATTTT. This codes for CSARVIPRLAGGNKDTQYF.